The rows below give T cell receptor beta chains drawn from one sample of a study of Ad26.COV2.S vaccination and SARS-CoV-2 variants. The method was immunoSEQ multiplex PCR; TCRdb's version includes in-frame clones alone and lacks a portion of them. The sample lists around 450,000 clones, 80% to 95% occurring once. Source: peripheral blood, taken in a trial of Ad26.COV2.S vaccine versus placebo. The receptors derive from a person between 18 and 60 years old who received the Ad26.COV2.S COVID-19 vaccine or a placebo. Both conserved end residues are part of each CDR3. Size values are once, few and many counts, or a class for expanded clones, and some rows have none.

V: TRBV3-1/TRBV3-2
size: NA
CDR3: CASSQSSGRGAEQYF

V: TRBV5-4
size: NA
CDR3: CASSLTTGSLGYEQYF

V: TRBV5-5
size: NA
CDR3: CASSLKRREGYNEQFF

V: TRBV5-4
size: NA
CDR3: CASSLVGQDNYGYTF

V: TRBV30
size: once
CDR3: CAWSASTSGEQYF

V: TRBV4-1
size: NA
CDR3: CASSQADRASSGNTIYF

V: TRBV25-1
size: NA
CDR3: CASSPEGGWLDEQYF

V: TRBV11-2
size: NA
CDR3: CASFGDRGIAYF

V: TRBV29-1
size: NA
CDR3: CSVVTGEGTEAFF

V: TRBV10-1
size: NA
CDR3: CASSEANTEAFF

V: TRBV2
size: NA
CDR3: CASSDGTSVEQYF

V: TRBV5-5
size: NA
CDR3: CASSRNWEGNTIYF

V: TRBV5-1
size: NA
CDR3: CASSYLISRITSYEQYF

V: TRBV15
size: NA
CDR3: CATSISGQGQPQHF

V: TRBV30
size: NA
CDR3: CAWTHRSGSRYEQYF

V: TRBV28
size: NA
CDR3: CASRIASVDTQYF

V: TRBV7-9
size: NA
CDR3: CASSLNGTAASYGYTF

V: TRBV18
size: NA
CDR3: CASSPGTSAAYEQYF

V: TRBV4-1
size: NA
CDR3: CASSQDQTRNTEAFF

V: TRBV2
size: NA
CDR3: CASSVFGEQFF

V: TRBV21-1
size: NA
CDR3: CASSKVRAPWYF

V: TRBV4-1
size: NA
CDR3: CASSPYTGTSGTDTQYF

V: TRBV29-1
size: NA
CDR3: CSVGLVGTGQYF

V: TRBV10-2
size: NA
CDR3: CASRLAGGETQYF

V: TRBV7-2
size: NA
CDR3: CASSLQGEGHGYTF

V: TRBV18
size: NA
CDR3: CASSRTSGRSTDTQYF

V: TRBV27
size: NA
CDR3: CASSSFGTSNYEQYF

V: TRBV9
size: NA
CDR3: CASSVAPGTNTEAFF

V: TRBV5-1
size: NA
CDR3: CASSLSTDDTIYF

V: TRBV30
size: once
CDR3: CAWSRRVGNSPLHF

V: TRBV24-1
size: NA
CDR3: CATSEPGLAGNTGELFF

V: TRBV29-1
size: NA
CDR3: CSVHRQISYNEQFF

V: TRBV7-9
size: NA
CDR3: CASSPPASGSLTDTQYF

V: TRBV7-8
size: NA
CDR3: CASSDKAGAGKNIQYF

V: TRBV6-2/TRBV6-3
size: once
CDR3: CASSFRVSPYEQYF

V: TRBV7-8
size: NA
CDR3: CASSGPGTGGYSGNQPQHF

V: TRBV19
size: NA
CDR3: CASSIQGFRQPQHF

V: TRBV25-1
size: NA
CDR3: CASSGLQGVDQPQHF

V: TRBV18
size: NA
CDR3: CASSPQGTTQRNEQFF

V: TRBV4-1
size: few
CDR3: CASSQVRTSRNEQFF

V: TRBV15
size: NA
CDR3: CATSRGGKGGTGELFF